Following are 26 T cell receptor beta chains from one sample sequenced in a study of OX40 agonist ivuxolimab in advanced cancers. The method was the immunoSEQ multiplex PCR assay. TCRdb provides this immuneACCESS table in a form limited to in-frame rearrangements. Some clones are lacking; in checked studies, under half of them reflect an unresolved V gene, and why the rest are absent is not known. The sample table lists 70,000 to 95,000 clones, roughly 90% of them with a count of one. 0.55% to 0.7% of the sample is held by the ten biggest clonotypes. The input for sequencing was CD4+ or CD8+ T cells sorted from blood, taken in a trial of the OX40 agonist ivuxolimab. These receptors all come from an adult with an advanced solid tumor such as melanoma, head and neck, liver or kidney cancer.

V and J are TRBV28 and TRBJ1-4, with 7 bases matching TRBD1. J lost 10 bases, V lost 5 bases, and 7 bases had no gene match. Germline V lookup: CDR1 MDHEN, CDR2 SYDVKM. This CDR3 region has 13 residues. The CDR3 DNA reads TGTGCCAGCAGTCTGACAGGGCTCGGAAAACTGTTTTTT. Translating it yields CASSLTGLGKLFF.

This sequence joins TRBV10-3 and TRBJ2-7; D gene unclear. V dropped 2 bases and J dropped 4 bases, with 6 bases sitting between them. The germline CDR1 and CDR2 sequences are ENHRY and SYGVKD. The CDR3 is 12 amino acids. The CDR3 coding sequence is TGTGCCATCAGTGAGATCCCTTACGAGCAGTACTTC. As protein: CAISEIPYEQYF.

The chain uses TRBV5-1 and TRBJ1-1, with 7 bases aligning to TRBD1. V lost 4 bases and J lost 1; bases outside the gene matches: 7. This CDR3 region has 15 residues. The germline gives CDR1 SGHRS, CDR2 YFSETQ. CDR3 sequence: CASSPGTAGNTEAFF. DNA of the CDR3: TGCGCCAGCAGCCCTGGGACAGCTGGGAACACTGAAGCTTTCTTT. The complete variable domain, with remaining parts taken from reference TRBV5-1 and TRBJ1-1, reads KAGVTQTPRYLIKTRGQQVTLSCSPISGHRSVSWYQQTPGQGLQFLFEYFSETQRNKGNFPGRFSGRQFSNSRSEMNVSTLELGDSALYLCASSPGTAGNTEAFFGQGTRLTVV.

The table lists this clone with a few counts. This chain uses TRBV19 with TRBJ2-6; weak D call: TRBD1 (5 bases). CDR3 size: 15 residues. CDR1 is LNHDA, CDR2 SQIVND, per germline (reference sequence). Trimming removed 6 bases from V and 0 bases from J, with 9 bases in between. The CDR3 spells CASRAGPSGANVLTF. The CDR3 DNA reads TGTGCCAGTAGGGCAGGGCCCTCTGGGGCCAACGTCCTGACTTTC.

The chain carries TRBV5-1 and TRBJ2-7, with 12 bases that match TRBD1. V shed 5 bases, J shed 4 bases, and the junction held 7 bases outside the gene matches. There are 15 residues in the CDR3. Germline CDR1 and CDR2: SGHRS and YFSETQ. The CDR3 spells CASSYLGQGAYEQYF. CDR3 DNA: TGCGCCAGCAGTTATCTGGGACAGGGGGCGTACGAGCAGTACTTC.

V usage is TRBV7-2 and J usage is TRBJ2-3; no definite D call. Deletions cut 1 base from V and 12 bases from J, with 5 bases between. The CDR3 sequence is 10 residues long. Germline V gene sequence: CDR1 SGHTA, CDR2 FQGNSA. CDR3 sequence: CASSLETQYF. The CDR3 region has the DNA TGTGCCAGCAGCTTAGAAACTCAGTATTTT.

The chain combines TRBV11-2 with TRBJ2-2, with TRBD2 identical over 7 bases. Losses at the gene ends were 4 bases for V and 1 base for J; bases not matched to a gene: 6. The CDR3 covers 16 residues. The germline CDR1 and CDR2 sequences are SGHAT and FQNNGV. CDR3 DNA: TGTGCCAGCAGCTGGGGGGGTACCTGGAACACCGGGGAGCTGTTTTTT. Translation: CASSWGGTWNTGELFF.

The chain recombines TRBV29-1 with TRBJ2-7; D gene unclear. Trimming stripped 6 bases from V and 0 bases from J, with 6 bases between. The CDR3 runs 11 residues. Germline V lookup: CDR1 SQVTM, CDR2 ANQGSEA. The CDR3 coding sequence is TGCAGCGTAGGCAGCTCCTACGAGCAGTACTTC. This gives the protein CSVGSSYEQYF.

The CDR3 protein is CASSFPTATNEKLFF. The CDR3 DNA reads as TGTGCCAGCAGTTTTCCTACAGCAACTAATGAAAAACTGTTTTTT. The chain joins TRBV6-6 to TRBJ1-4; D gene uncertain. Trimming took 4 bases from V and 0 from J, leaving 9 bases between them. This CDR3 region has 15 residues. The V gene's germline CDR1 is MNHNY and CDR2 SVGAGI (reference sequence).

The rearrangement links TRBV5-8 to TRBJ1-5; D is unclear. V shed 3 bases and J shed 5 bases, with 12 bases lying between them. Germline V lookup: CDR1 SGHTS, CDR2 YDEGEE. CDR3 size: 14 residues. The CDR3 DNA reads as TGTGCCAGCAGCTGGGAGGGTCTTTATCAGCCCCAGCATTTT. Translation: CASSWEGLYQPQHF.

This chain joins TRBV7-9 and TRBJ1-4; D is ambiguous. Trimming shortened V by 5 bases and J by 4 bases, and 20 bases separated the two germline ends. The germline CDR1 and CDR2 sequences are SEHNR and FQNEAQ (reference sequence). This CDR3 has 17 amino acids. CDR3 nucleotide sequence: TGTGCCAGCAGCCCGAGCCCGGGGAGGAAAGATAATGAAAAACTGTTTTTT. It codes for CASSPSPGRKDNEKLFF.

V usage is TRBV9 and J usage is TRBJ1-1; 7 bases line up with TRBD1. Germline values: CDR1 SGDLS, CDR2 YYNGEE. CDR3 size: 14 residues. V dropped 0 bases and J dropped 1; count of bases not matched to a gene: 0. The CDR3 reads CASSVGQGNTEAFF. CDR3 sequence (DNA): TGTGCCAGCAGCGTAGGACAGGGGAACACTGAAGCTTTCTTT.

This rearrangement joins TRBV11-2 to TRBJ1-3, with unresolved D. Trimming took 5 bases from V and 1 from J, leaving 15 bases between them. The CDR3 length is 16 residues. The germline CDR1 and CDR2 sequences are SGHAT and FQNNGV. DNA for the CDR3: TGTGCCAGCAGCCCCAGCAGCCTGATGTCTGGAAACACCATATATTTT. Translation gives CASSPSSLMSGNTIYF.

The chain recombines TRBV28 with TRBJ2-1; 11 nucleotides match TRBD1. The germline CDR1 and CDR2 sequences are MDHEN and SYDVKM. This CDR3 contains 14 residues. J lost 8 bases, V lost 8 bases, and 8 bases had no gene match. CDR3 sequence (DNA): TGTGCCAGCGAAGGGACAGGGGGTATCCATGAGCAGTTCTTC. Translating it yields CASEGTGGIHEQFF.

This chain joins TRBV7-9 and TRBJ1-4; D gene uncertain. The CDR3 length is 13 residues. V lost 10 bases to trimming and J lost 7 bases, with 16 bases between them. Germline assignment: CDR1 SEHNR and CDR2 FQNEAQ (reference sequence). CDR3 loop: CATMASGGEKLFF. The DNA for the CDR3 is TGTGCCACCATGGCCTCGGGAGGTGAAAAACTGTTTTTT.

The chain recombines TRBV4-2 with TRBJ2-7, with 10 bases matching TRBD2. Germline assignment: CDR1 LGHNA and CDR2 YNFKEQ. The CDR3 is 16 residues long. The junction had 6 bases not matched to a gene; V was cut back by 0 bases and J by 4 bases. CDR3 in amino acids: CASSQEPSGGLYEQYF. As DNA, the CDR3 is TGTGCCAGCAGCCAAGAACCTAGCGGGGGTCTTTACGAGCAGTACTTC.

The CDR3 here is CASSQDLGEGLVNEQFF. The CDR3, as DNA: TGCGCCAGCAGCCAAGATTTGGGGGAGGGCCTCGTGAATGAGCAGTTCTTC. The chain employs TRBV4-3 and TRBJ2-1, with 7 nucleotides matching TRBD2. CDR1 LGHNA and CDR2 YSLEER come from the germline V gene. V shed 0 bases, J shed 7 bases, and the junction held 12 bases outside the gene matches. There are 17 residues in the CDR3.

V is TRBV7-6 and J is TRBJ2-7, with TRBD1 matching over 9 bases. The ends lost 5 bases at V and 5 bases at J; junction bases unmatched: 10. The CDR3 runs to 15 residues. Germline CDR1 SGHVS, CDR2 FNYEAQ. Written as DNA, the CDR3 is TGTGCCAGCAGCATGGGGACAGGGACCTCTCACGAGCAGTACTTC. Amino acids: CASSMGTGTSHEQYF.

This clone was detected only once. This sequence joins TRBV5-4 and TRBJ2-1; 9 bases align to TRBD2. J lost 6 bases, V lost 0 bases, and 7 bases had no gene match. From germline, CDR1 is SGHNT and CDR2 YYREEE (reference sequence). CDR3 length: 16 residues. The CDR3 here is CASSLDGGRALNEQFF. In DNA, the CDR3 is TGTGCCAGCAGCTTGGACGGCGGGAGGGCCCTCAATGAGCAGTTCTTC.

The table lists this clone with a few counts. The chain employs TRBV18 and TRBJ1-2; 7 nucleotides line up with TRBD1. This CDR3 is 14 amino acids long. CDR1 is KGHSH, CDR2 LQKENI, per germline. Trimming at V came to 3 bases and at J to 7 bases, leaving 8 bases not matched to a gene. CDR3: CASSPARGRGGYTF. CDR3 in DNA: TGTGCCAGCTCACCCGCCAGGGGGAGGGGTGGCTACACCTTC. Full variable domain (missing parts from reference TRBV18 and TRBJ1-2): NAGVMQNPRHLVRRRGQEARLRCSPMKGHSHVYWYRQLPEEGLKFMVYLQKENIIDESGMPKERFSAEFPKEGPSILRIQQVVRGDSAAYFCASSPARGRGGYTFGSGTRLTVV.

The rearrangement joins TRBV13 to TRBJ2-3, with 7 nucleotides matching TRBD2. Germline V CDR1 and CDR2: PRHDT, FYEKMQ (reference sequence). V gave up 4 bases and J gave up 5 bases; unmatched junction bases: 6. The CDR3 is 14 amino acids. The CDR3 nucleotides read TGTGCCAGCAGCTGGACCACGGGAGGAGATACGCAGTATTTT. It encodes CASSWTTGGDTQYF.

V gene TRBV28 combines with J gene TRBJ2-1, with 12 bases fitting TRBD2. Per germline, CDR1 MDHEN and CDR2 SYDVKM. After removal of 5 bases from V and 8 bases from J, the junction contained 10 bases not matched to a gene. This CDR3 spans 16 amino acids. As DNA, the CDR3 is TGTGCCAGCAGTGCCTTTACTAGCGGGAGGACGTATGAGCAGTTCTTC. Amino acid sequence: CASSAFTSGRTYEQFF.

DNA of the CDR3: TGTGCCAGCAGCTTACTGAGGGACAGCTACAATGAGCAGTTCTTC. This sequence encodes CASSLLRDSYNEQFF. V gene TRBV7-2 combines with J gene TRBJ2-1; TRBD1 matches 7 bases. Germline loops: CDR1 SGHTA, CDR2 FQGNSA. This CDR3 region has 15 residues. V lost 2 bases to trimming and J lost 3 bases; unmatched junction nucleotides: 4.

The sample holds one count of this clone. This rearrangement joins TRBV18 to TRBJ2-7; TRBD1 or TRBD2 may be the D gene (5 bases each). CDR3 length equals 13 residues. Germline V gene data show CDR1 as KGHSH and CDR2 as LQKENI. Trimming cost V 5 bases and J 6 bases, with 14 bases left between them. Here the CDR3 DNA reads TGTGCCAGCTCAGGGGGTTCACAGGCCGAGCAGTACTTC. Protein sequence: CASSGGSQAEQYF. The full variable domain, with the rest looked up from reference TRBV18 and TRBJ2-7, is NAGVMQNPRHLVRRRGQEARLRCSPMKGHSHVYWYRQLPEEGLKFMVYLQKENIIDESGMPKERFSAEFPKEGPSILRIQQVVRGDSAAYFCASSGGSQAEQYFGPGTRLTVT.

The CDR3 spells CASRRQGLYQPQHF. Here the CDR3 DNA reads TGTGCCAGCAGAAGACAGGGACTTTATCAGCCCCAGCATTTT. The chain combines TRBV6-1 with TRBJ1-5, with 7 bases identical to TRBD1. Trimming at V came to 6 bases and at J to 5 bases, leaving 7 bases not matched to a gene. The CDR3 contains 14 residues. Germline CDR1 MNHNS, CDR2 SASEGT.

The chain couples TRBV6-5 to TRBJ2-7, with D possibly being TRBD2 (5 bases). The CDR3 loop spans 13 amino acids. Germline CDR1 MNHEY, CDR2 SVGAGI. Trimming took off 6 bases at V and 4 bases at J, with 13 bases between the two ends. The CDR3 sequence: CASRRLDFYEQYF. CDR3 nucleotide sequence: TGTGCCAGCAGACGGTTGGACTTTTACGAGCAGTACTTC.